This is a list of T cell receptor beta chains from one sample in a study of T-cell memory formation after mild COVID-19. A single record per CDR3 protein comes from TCRdb applying MiXCR to the 5' RACE reads. Of about 140,000 distinct CDR3 sequences listed, more than 14% are singletons. The material sequenced was PBMCs or a T cell subset sorted from them (not recorded which). Receptor source: an adult woman who had mild COVID-19 (a few samples of this study predate the infection). Cell type and time point are not known. CDR3s include the opening cysteine and the closing phenylalanine or tryptophan.

TRBV28 | CASSLLAGGKHTEAFF
TRBV14 | CASSQDSRETQYF
TRBV6-6 | CASSETRAGVEEQYF
TRBV5-1 | CASSLGALGSSYEQYF
TRBV24-1 | CATSDYRAVHNEQFF
TRBV20-1 | CSARDLEVSYEQYF
TRBV20-1 | CSARVPSGFYEQYF
TRBV11-3 | CASSLAGQLRYEQYF
TRBV13 | CASVMLDRVGNEQFF
TRBV12-3/TRBV12-4 | CASRTGTPGETQYF
TRBV7-6 | CASSSLQGSGNTIYF
TRBV30 | CAWSAHGTHYEQYF
TRBV15 | CATSSGTRTSTDTQYF
TRBV7-9 | CASSGARSTDTQYF